The present T cell receptor (beta chain) was sequenced within a study of cytomegalovirus exposure and HLA in healthy donors. Study-wide context: Previous work identified 95 million to 120 million unique TCR beta sequences from about 179 million T cells. Study findings and constraints: The authors enumerated 180 or so TCR beta chains as linked to cytomegalovirus.

The PCR employed 60 Vbeta primers together with 13 Jbeta primers. The protocol was immunoSEQ multiplex PCR, while the TCRdb copy is restricted to in-frame clones and leaves out a portion. The sample consists of about 140,000 clones, about 78% of them appearing once. Trimming took off 4 bases at V and 6 bases at J, with 14 bases between the two ends. The CDR3 consists of 14 residues. The germline gives CDR1 SGHDN, CDR2 FVKESK. A remark on this clone: The antigen remains undetermined.

This TCR was recovered from a male donor in good health and CMV-seronegative. The chain is built from TRBV14 and TRBJ2-3, with D tentatively TRBD1 (6 bases). The sequenced sample was PBMCs. The CDR3, as DNA: TGTGCCAGCAGCCCCCGACAGGTATCGGATACGCAGTATTTT. Encoded protein: CASSPRQVSDTQYF.